The source of this T cell receptor beta chain is a study of blood T cell repertoires in COVID-19. The wider study: Samples taken during acute and convalescent COVID-19 were collected in the United States, Italy and Spain. Nucleic acid was either cDNA or gDNA, and it came from T cells, B-cell-depleted T cells, or PBMCs.

A few counts support this clone. Germline V CDR1 and CDR2: GTSNPN, SVGIG (reference sequence). The CDR3 totals 13 residues. Trimming took off 8 bases at V and 8 bases at J, with 21 bases between the two ends. In the authors' workflow: Amplified reference gene primers provided the basis for estimating nucleated cell counts. Assay used: immunoSEQ multiplex PCR; TCRdb lists only in-frame clones, some missing. The D gene and trimming were derived from the DNA, and the V and J assignments and clone size from that table. Of about 60,000 clones in the sample, over 80% were seen once. The chain employs TRBV30 and TRBJ1-1; tentatively, D is TRBD1 (6 bases). The TCR comes from a human donor in a cohort sampled during active COVID-19. The sequenced sample was peripheral blood. CDR3 protein: CAAQGGGPYEAFF. The CDR3 nucleotides are TGTGCCGCCCAGGGCGGGGGGCCTTACGAAGCTTTCTTT.